Below are 32 T cell receptor beta chains sequenced from a single sample in a study of shared clonotypes between healthy human individuals. Measured with immunoSEQ multiplex PCR; TCRdb has only the in-frame clones, and not every one. The table lists approximately 320,000 clones, around 86% of them singletons. The material sequenced was memory CD8+ T cells sorted from blood. Regarding subset: CD45RO+ cells pooled with CCR7-negative TemRA cells. These receptors all come from a young man in good health.

The CDR3 reads CASSLATGARLSYEQYF. CDR3 nucleotide sequence: TGTGCCAGCAGCTTAGCAACGGGGGCCCGACTATCCTACGAGCAGTACTTC. V and J are TRBV7-9 and TRBJ2-7, with D perhaps matching TRBD1 or TRBD2 (6 bases each). Germline-derived CDR1 and CDR2 are SEHNR and FQNEAQ (reference sequence). V shed 0 bases and J shed 1 base, with 16 bases lying between them. This CDR3 region has 17 residues.

The chain joins TRBV7-9 to TRBJ1-2, with D perhaps matching TRBD1 (6 bases). The CDR3 consists of 16 residues. CDR1 and CDR2 from the germline V gene are SEHNR and FQNEAQ (reference sequence). Trimming stripped 5 bases from V and 2 bases from J, with 18 bases between. CDR3 DNA sequence: TGTGCCAGCAGCCCCCATCGTGGGACAATCAACTATGGCTACACCTTC. Protein: CASSPHRGTINYGYTF.

The J gene is TRBJ1-2, the V gene TRBV5-1; TRBD1 matches 7 bases. Germline CDR1 is SGHRS and CDR2 is YFSETQ. With V trimmed by 0 bases and J by 8 bases, 10 bases remained unmatched. The CDR3 is 15 residues long. The DNA for the CDR3 is TGCGCCAGCAGCTTGGCACAGGGGTGCCTCGTAGGCTACACCTTC. Translation gives CASSLAQGCLVGYTF.

V usage is TRBV5-6 and J usage is TRBJ1-1; 7 bases agree with TRBD1. Unmatched junction bases numbered 0, after V lost 0 bases and J lost 7 bases. Germline assignment: CDR1 SGHDT and CDR2 YYEEEE. The CDR3 has 12 amino acids. Here the CDR3 reads CASSLGDSEAFF. The CDR3 DNA reads as TGTGCCAGCAGCTTGGGGGACAGTGAAGCTTTCTTT.

The chain is built from TRBV7-9 and TRBJ1-2; possible D gene TRBD1, 5 bases. With 3 bases removed from V and 3 bases from J, the gap between germline ends came to 8 bases. CDR1 SEHNR and CDR2 FQNEAQ come from the germline V gene (reference sequence). This CDR3 spans 13 amino acids. In nucleotides, the CDR3 is TGTGCCAGCAGCTTTGTGGGGCACTATGGCTACACCTTC. This sequence encodes CASSFVGHYGYTF.

The chain couples TRBV29-1 to TRBJ2-1, with 9 bases fitting TRBD1. V was clipped by 6 bases and J by 4 bases; unmatched bases: 4. In germline, CDR1 is SQVTM, CDR2 ANQGSEA. The CDR3 sequence is 13 residues long. The CDR3 DNA reads TGCAGCGTCACAGGGGGCCGGTACAATGAGCAGTTCTTC. Amino acid sequence: CSVTGGRYNEQFF.

This chain uses TRBV2 with TRBJ1-1; 8 positions agree with TRBD1. CDR3 size: 14 residues. CDR1 is SNHLY, CDR2 FYNNEI, per germline. With 3 bases clipped from V and 4 bases from J, the junction kept 4 bases outside the gene matches. CDR3 coding DNA: TGTGCCAGCAGTGACCCAGGGGGCCCCACTGAAGCTTTCTTT. This sequence encodes CASSDPGGPTEAFF.

The chain has TRBV27 and TRBJ2-5; 7 bases agree with TRBD1. This CDR3 comprises 14 residues. The V and J ends lost 6 bases and 5 bases, in that order; junction bases with no gene match: 9. Per germline, CDR1 MNHEY and CDR2 SMNVEV (reference sequence). The CDR3 DNA follows: TGTGCCAGCAGGAGACAGGGCCAGGGGGAGACCCAGTACTTC. It codes for CASRRQGQGETQYF.

The chain joins TRBV30 to TRBJ2-1; TRBD2 agrees at 10 bases. CDR1 is GTSNPN, CDR2 SVGIG, per germline (reference sequence). The ends lost 0 bases at V and 0 bases at J; junction bases unmatched: 11. CDR3 length: 19 amino acids. The CDR3 loop reads CAWSVLKGLAYSSYNEQFF. CDR3 coding DNA: TGTGCCTGGAGTGTATTAAAGGGACTAGCGTATAGCTCCTACAATGAGCAGTTCTTC.

The chain carries TRBV4-3 and TRBJ2-3; 7 bases are shared with TRBD2. After removal of 3 bases from V and 2 bases from J, the junction contained 8 bases not matched to a gene. Germline V CDR1 and CDR2: LGHNA, YSLEER. The CDR3 runs 16 residues. The CDR3 here is CASSHRLALSTDTQYF. CDR3 DNA sequence: TGCGCCAGCAGCCACAGACTAGCCCTCTCCACAGATACGCAGTATTTT.

Written as DNA, the CDR3 is TGTGCCAGCAGCTTAGGGGTCGCAGGGGGACTTCAAGAGACCCAGTACTTC. Amino acid sequence: CASSLGVAGGLQETQYF. The chain is built from TRBV7-6 and TRBJ2-5; D is perhaps TRBD1 (7 bases). The germline gives CDR1 SGHVS, CDR2 FNYEAQ. The CDR3 runs 17 residues. Trimming removed 1 base at V and 2 bases at J, with 17 bases between. The entire variable domain, with the rest obtained from reference TRBV7-6 and TRBJ2-5, is as follows: GAGVSQSPRYKVTKRGQDVALRCDPISGHVSLYWYRQALGQGPEFLTYFNYEAQQDKSGLPNDRFSAERPEGSISTLTIQRTEQRDSAMYRCASSLGVAGGLQETQYFGPGTRLLVL.

This chain links TRBV5-4 with TRBJ2-1; TRBD2 agrees at 10 bases. The germline V gene has CDR1 SGHNT and CDR2 YYREEE (reference sequence). The junction had 4 bases not matched to a gene; V was cut back by 1 base and J by 6 bases. CDR3 length: 15 amino acids. In DNA, the CDR3 is TGTGCCAGCAGCTTGTGGGCTAGCGGGAGCAATGAGCAGTTCTTC. Protein: CASSLWASGSNEQFF.

The chain combines TRBV7-9 with TRBJ2-1; D is perhaps TRBD1 (6 bases). This CDR3 spans 15 amino acids. Germline-derived CDR1 and CDR2 are SEHNR and FQNEAQ (reference sequence). Trimming stripped 0 bases from V and 5 bases from J, with 11 bases between. The CDR3 DNA reads TGTGCCAGCAGCTTAGCCCTTGGACAGCACAATGAGCAGTTCTTC. This codes for CASSLALGQHNEQFF. Using reference TRBV7-9 and TRBJ2-1 for the parts outside the CDR3, the full variable domain is DTGVSQNPRHKITKRGQNVTFRCDPISEHNRLYWYRQTLGQGPEFLTYFQNEAQLEKSRLLSDRFSAERPKGSFSTLEIQRTEQGDSAMYLCASSLALGQHNEQFFGPGTRLTVL.

As DNA, the CDR3 is TGTGCCAGCAGCTTCGGGGGGGAGGCCTACGAGCAGTACTTC. Translation gives CASSFGGEAYEQYF. This chain joins TRBV5-8 and TRBJ2-7, with 8 positions matching TRBD2. J gave up 2 bases and V 2 bases, and 3 bases lay outside the gene matches. The CDR3 loop spans 14 amino acids. In germline, CDR1 is SGHTS, CDR2 YDEGEE.

V gene TRBV9 combines with J gene TRBJ2-5; D perhaps matches TRBD1 (6 bases). The CDR3 is made up of 14 amino acids. V was shortened by 1 base and J by 4 bases, with 11 bases between the two germline ends. The germline V gene encodes CDR1 SGDLS and CDR2 YYNGEE. The DNA of the CDR3 is TGTGCCAGCAGCGTATCGTCAGGGGTAGAGACCCAGTACTTC. Protein sequence: CASSVSSGVETQYF. The full variable domain, with the rest looked up from reference TRBV9 and TRBJ2-5, is DSGVTQTPKHLITATGQRVTLRCSPRSGDLSVYWYQQSLDQGLQFLIQYYNGEERAKGNILERFSAQQFPDLHSELNLSSLELGDSALYFCASSVSSGVETQYFGPGTRLLVL.

This sequence joins TRBV27 and TRBJ1-1; D not certain. Germline-derived CDR1 and CDR2 are MNHEY and SMNVEV (reference sequence). V dropped 1 base and J dropped 9 bases, with 12 bases sitting between them. This CDR3 is built from 13 residues. The CDR3 coding sequence is TGTGCCAGCAGTTTATGGACCGGGATGCAAGCTTTCTTT. The encoded protein is CASSLWTGMQAFF.

The rearrangement joins TRBV9 to TRBJ2-3; TRBD2 aligns across 9 bases. Trimming removed 3 bases from V and 4 bases from J; junction bases left unmatched: 15. Germline values: CDR1 SGDLS, CDR2 YYNGEE. The CDR3 spans 18 residues. The CDR3 here is CASSGHWGLEREADTQYF. The DNA for the CDR3 is TGTGCCAGCAGCGGACATTGGGGTCTCGAGCGGGAGGCAGATACGCAGTATTTT.

This clone was seen once. The chain is built from TRBV2 and TRBJ2-7; 11 positions agree with TRBD1. The germline gives CDR1 SNHLY, CDR2 FYNNEI. Losses at the gene ends were 7 bases for V and 2 bases for J; bases not matched to a gene: 7. The CDR3 contains 15 residues. CDR3 region: CASTGQGARTYEQYF. The CDR3 region has the DNA TGTGCCAGCACCGGACAGGGGGCACGGACCTACGAGCAGTACTTC.

The chain carries TRBV27 and TRBJ2-1; a possible D gene is TRBD1 (5 bases). The CDR3 is 12 amino acids. Trimming shortened V by 5 bases and J by 9 bases, and 11 bases separated the two germline ends. CDR1 and CDR2 (germline): MNHEY, SMNVEV (reference sequence). CDR3 DNA: TGTGCCAGCAGTATGAATAGGGGTGAGCAGTTCTTC. It translates to CASSMNRGEQFF.

The chain couples TRBV7-2 to TRBJ2-7; TRBD2 agrees at 9 bases. This CDR3 comprises 15 residues. V trimming: 5 bases; J trimming: 0 bases; junction bases outside the gene matches: 5. CDR1 is SGHTA and CDR2 is FQGNSA in the germline V gene. The CDR3 region is CASSPGLASSYEQYF. CDR3 sequence (DNA): TGTGCCAGCAGCCCGGGACTAGCCAGCTCCTACGAGCAGTACTTC.

The genes are TRBV7-9 and TRBJ2-1; D is perhaps TRBD2 (6 bases). Germline V gene sequence: CDR1 SEHNR, CDR2 FQNEAQ (reference sequence). Trimming removed 4 bases at V and 4 bases at J, with 14 bases between. The CDR3 runs to 15 residues. CDR3 protein: CASSYQLALYNEQFF. CDR3 coding DNA: TGTGCCAGCAGCTACCAGCTAGCGTTATACAATGAGCAGTTCTTC.

This sequence joins TRBV4-1 and TRBJ2-3; 9 bases are a match to TRBD1. CDR1 is MGHRA, CDR2 YSYEKL, per germline. Trimming at V came to 0 bases and at J to 4 bases, leaving 5 bases not matched to a gene. This CDR3 spans 16 amino acids. CDR3 sequence (DNA): TGCGCCAGCAGCCAAGATGGGACAGGGTTCCCAGATACGCAGTATTTT. Translated: CASSQDGTGFPDTQYF.

The V gene is TRBV6-1, the J gene TRBJ2-5; weak D call: TRBD2 (6 bases). CDR1 is MNHNS, CDR2 SASEGT, per germline. The CDR3 is 14 residues long. Trimming pared 7 bases from V and 4 bases from J, leaving 16 bases between. The CDR3 spells CASTLDGGSETQYF. As DNA, the CDR3 is TGTGCCAGCACTTTAGATGGGGGGTCAGAGACCCAGTACTTC.

The chain combines TRBV27 with TRBJ2-7; 9 bases are shared with TRBD1. V was clipped by 4 bases and J by 3 bases; unmatched bases: 7. Germline CDR1 reads MNHEY; CDR2 reads SMNVEV (reference sequence). The CDR3 covers 15 residues. The CDR3 region has the DNA TGTGCCAGCAGTTCGATCGGGACAGGGATCTACGAGCAGTACTTC. It is translated as CASSSIGTGIYEQYF.

J is TRBJ2-3 and V is TRBV7-9, with TRBD2 identical over 9 bases. Germline V lookup: CDR1 SEHNR, CDR2 FQNEAQ (reference sequence). V was clipped by 0 bases and J by 3 bases; unmatched bases: 7. The CDR3 runs 17 residues. The DNA of the CDR3 is TGTGCCAGCAGCTTAGCGCTCGCTAGCGGGGCGACAGATACGCAGTATTTT. It translates to CASSLALASGATDTQYF.

This chain links TRBV29-1 with TRBJ2-3; 9 bases are shared with TRBD2. This CDR3 is 16 amino acids long. Trimming at V came to 0 bases and at J to 4 bases, leaving 8 bases not matched to a gene. Germline lookup yields CDR1 SQVTM and CDR2 ANQGSEA. Here the CDR3 reads CSVEEGTSPVPDTQYF. The CDR3 DNA sequence: TGCAGCGTTGAAGAGGGGACTAGCCCGGTCCCAGATACGCAGTATTTT.

The chain is built from TRBV5-4 and TRBJ2-7, with D perhaps matching TRBD1 (5 bases). Per germline, CDR1 SGHNT and CDR2 YYREEE (reference sequence). Trimming removed 0 bases at V and 7 bases at J, with 14 bases between. This CDR3 region has 14 residues. The CDR3 protein is CASSLEWGSEEQYF. The CDR3 nucleotides are TGTGCCAGCAGCTTGGAGTGGGGCAGCGAAGAGCAGTACTTC.

This clone ranks as large. V gene TRBV7-9 combines with J gene TRBJ2-3, with 8 nucleotides matching TRBD2. This CDR3 is built from 14 residues. Germline CDR1 reads SEHNR; CDR2 reads FQNEAQ (reference sequence). Unmatched junction bases numbered 3, after V lost 3 bases and J lost 4 bases. The CDR3 is CASSFASGSDTQYF. CDR3 bases: TGTGCCAGCAGCTTCGCTAGCGGGTCAGATACGCAGTATTTT.

The chain couples TRBV13 to TRBJ2-2, with TRBD1 identical over 9 bases. V was clipped by 1 base and J by 7 bases; unmatched bases: 7. The CDR3 consists of 16 residues. Germline values: CDR1 PRHDT, CDR2 FYEKMQ (reference sequence). CDR3 DNA: TGTGCCAGCAGCTTAGAGGGACAGGGTCCGTACGGGGAGCTGTTTTTT. It codes for CASSLEGQGPYGELFF.

In the case of this clone: The junction departs from germline at one end; a sequencing error may be responsible. The chain employs TRBV13 and TRBJ2-1; 8 bases are shared with TRBD2. In germline, CDR1 is PRHDT, CDR2 FYEKMQ (reference sequence). The length of the CDR3 is 15 residues. CDR3 DNA sequence: TGTGCCAGCACCTTAAGGCGGGGGGCCTACAATGAGCAGTTCTTC. Translation: CASTLRRGAYNEQFF.

The gene calls are TRBV4-3 and TRBJ1-4; unclear D gene. Germline assignment: CDR1 LGHNA and CDR2 YSLEER. CDR3 size: 15 residues. With 1 base removed from V and 7 bases from J, the gap between germline ends came to 13 bases. CDR3 in amino acids: CASSQVLAMGEKLFF. CDR3 nucleotides: TGCGCCAGCAGCCAAGTGCTCGCGATGGGTGAAAAACTGTTTTTT.

This chain uses TRBV6-1 with TRBJ2-7, with D possibly being TRBD2 (6 bases). This CDR3 is built from 12 residues. Germline V gives CDR1 MNHNS, CDR2 SASEGT. The V end was cut by 1 base, the J end by 7 bases, with 8 bases between. The CDR3 coding sequence is TGTGCCAGCAGTGAAGGGAGCGGGGAGCAGTACTTC. This sequence encodes CASSEGSGEQYF.